Sequencing of this TCR beta chain was carried out in a study of T cells in women clearing cervical HPV infection. Study-wide points: Unknown T-cell numbers per sample may underlie the richness differences.

The CDR3 contains 11 residues. The V end lost 8 bases, the J end lost 0 bases, and 4 bases lay between the germline ends. CDR1 and CDR2 from the germline V gene are MNHEY and SVGEGT. Generated by immunoSEQ multiplex PCR, the TCRdb table keeps only in-frame clones and is missing some. The table lists 25,000 to 30,000 clones. A remark on this clone: The antigen remains undetermined. The missing CDR3 end, 3 residues past where the read stops, is filled in from the germline J gene.

The material sequenced was blood buffy coat. The chain is built from TRBV6-2 or TRBV6-3 and TRBJ1-2, with no clear D. The TCR sequence derives from a woman between 18 and 70 years old with a cervical HPV16 infection that either progressed to CIN3+ or cleared (not recorded which). The CDR3 sequence: CASYTNYGYTF. The sequenced CDR3 bases are TGTGCCAGCTATACTAACTATGGC.